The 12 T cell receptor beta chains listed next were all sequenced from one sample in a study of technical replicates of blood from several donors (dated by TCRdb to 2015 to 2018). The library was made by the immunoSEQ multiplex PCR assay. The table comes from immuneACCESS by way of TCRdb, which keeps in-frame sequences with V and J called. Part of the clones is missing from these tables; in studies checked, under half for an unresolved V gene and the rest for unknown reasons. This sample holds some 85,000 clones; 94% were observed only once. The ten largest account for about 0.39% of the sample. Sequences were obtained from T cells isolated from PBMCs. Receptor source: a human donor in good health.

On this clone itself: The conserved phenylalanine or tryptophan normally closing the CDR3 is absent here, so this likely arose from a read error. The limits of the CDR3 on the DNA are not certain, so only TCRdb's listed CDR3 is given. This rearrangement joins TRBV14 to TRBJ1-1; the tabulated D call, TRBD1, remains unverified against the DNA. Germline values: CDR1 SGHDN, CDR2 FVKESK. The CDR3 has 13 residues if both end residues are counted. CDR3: CASSQGYRGPGPL.

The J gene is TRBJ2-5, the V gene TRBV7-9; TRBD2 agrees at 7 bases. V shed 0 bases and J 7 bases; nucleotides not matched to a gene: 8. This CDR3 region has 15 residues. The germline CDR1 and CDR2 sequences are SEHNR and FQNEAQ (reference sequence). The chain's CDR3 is CASSLASGGDATQYF. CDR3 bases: TGTGCCAGCAGCTTAGCCAGTGGGGGGGACGCGACCCAGTACTTC.

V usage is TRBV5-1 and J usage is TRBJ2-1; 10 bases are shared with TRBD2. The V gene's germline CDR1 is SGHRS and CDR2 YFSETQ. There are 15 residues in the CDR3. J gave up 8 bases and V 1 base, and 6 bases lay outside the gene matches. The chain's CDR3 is CASSLYSSGSYEQFF. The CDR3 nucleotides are TGCGCCAGCAGCTTGTACTCTAGCGGGAGCTATGAGCAGTTCTTC.

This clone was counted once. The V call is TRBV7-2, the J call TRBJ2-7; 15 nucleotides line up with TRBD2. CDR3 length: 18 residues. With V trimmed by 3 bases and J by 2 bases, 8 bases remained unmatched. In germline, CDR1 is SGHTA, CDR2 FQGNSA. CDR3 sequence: CASSFRVGTSGGTYEQYF. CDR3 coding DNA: TGTGCCAGCAGCTTCCGGGTGGGGACTAGCGGGGGGACCTACGAGCAGTACTTC. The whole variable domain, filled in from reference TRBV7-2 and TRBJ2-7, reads GAGVSQSPSNKVTEKGKDVELRCDPISGHTALYWYRQSLGQGLEFLIYFQGNSAPDKSGLPSDRFSAERTGGSVSTLTIQRTQQEDSAVYLCASSFRVGTSGGTYEQYFGPGTRLTVT.

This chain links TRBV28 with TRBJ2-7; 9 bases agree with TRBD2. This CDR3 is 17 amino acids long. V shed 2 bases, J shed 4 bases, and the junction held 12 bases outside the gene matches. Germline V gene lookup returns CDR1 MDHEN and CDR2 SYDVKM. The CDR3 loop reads CASSLGRLAVNRYEQYF. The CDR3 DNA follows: TGTGCCAGCAGTTTAGGAAGACTAGCGGTGAATCGGTACGAGCAGTACTTC.

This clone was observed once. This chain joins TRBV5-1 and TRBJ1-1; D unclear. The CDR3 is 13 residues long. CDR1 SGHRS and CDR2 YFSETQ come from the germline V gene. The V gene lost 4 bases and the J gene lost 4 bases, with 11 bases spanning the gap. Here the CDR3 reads CASSMAGFTEAFF. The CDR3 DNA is TGCGCCAGCAGCATGGCGGGGTTCACTGAAGCTTTCTTT.

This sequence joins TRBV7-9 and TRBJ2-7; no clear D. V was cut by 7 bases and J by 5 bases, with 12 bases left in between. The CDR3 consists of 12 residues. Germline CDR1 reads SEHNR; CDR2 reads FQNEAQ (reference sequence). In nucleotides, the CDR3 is TGTGCCAGCAACTATGGAAGGAACGAGCAGTACTTC. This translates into CASNYGRNEQYF.

The CDR3 sequence is CASSIRQGVYEQYF. The CDR3 DNA reads TGTGCCAGTAGTATAAGACAGGGGGTGTACGAGCAGTACTTC. V usage is TRBV19 and J usage is TRBJ2-7, with 9 bases matching TRBD1. In germline, CDR1 is LNHDA, CDR2 SQIVND (reference sequence). V trimming: 2 bases; J trimming: 4 bases; junction bases outside the gene matches: 3. The CDR3 consists of 14 residues.

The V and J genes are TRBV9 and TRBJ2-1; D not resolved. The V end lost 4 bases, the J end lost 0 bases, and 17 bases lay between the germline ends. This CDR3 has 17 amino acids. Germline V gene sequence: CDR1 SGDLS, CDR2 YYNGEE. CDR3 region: CASSQRSTASSYNEQFF. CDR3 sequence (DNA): TGTGCCAGCAGCCAGAGGTCGACGGCCAGCTCCTACAATGAGCAGTTCTTC. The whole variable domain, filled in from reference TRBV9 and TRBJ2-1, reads DSGVTQTPKHLITATGQRVTLRCSPRSGDLSVYWYQQSLDQGLQFLIQYYNGEERAKGNILERFSAQQFPDLHSELNLSSLELGDSALYFCASSQRSTASSYNEQFFGPGTRLTVL.

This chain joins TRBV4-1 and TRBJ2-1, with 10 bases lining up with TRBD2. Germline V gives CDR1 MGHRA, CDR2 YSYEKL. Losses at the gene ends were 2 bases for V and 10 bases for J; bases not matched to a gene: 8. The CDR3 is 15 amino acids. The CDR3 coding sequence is TGCGCCAGCAGCCAAACAGGGGCTAGCGGGAGCGAGCAGTTCTTC. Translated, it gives CASSQTGASGSEQFF.

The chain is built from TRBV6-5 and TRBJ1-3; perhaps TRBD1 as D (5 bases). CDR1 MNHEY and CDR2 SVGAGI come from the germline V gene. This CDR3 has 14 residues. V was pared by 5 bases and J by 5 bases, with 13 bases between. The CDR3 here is CASSPWGGRNTIYF. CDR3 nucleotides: TGTGCCAGCAGTCCTTGGGGCGGCCGAAACACCATATATTTT.

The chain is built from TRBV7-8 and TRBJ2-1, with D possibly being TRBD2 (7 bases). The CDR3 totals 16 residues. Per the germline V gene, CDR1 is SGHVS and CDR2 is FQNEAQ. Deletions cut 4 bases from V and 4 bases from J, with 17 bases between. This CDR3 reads CASSSEGGGMYNEQFF. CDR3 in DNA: TGTGCCAGCAGCTCCGAAGGGGGAGGGATGTACAATGAGCAGTTCTTC.